This record covers a single T cell receptor beta chain. What it binds is not known. This sample was included in a study of T cells in Graves' hyperthyroidism and ophthalmopathy. RNA transcripts provided the source from which TCR beta CDR3 regions were amplified. First-round RT-PCR with HTBI primers amplified the TCR CDR3 region. From the multiplex PCR reads, TCRdb called clonotypes with MiXCR, one entry per CDR3 protein. The repertoire holds hundreds of thousands of distinct CDR3 sequences, roughly 20% seen once, with about 35% in the top ten. Enrolled ophthalmopathy patients presented with a Clinical Activity Score of at least 3, a NOSPECS grade of at least 4, and disease duration under 3 months. Study-wide results and limits: Ophthalmopathy was identified by the model a median about 6.8 months ahead of onset.

Sequenced material: blood. The TCR originated in a man aged 25-45 years with Graves' ophthalmopathy.

CDR3 in amino acids: CASSQGFNEQYF. In DNA form, the CDR3 reads TGTGCCAGCAGCCAGGGTTTCAACGAGCAGTACTTC. The chain is built from TRBV28 and TRBJ2-7; possible D gene TRBD1, 5 bases. Looked up from germline, CDR1 is MDHEN and CDR2 is SYDVKM. This CDR3 spans 12 amino acids. V dropped 6 bases and J dropped 5 bases, with 11 bases sitting between them.